The 27 T cell receptor beta chains listed next were all sequenced from one sample in a study of blood T cell repertoires in COVID-19. The repertoire was sequenced with immunoSEQ multiplex PCR; TCRdb's copy has only in-frame clones and lacks some. Of about 58,000 clones in the sample, more than 75% were seen once. The material sequenced was peripheral blood. All receptors derive from a man aged 35-49 years with active COVID-19.

This rearrangement joins TRBV5-5 to TRBJ1-5, with D maybe TRBD1 (6 bases). Trimming took 4 bases from V and 3 from J, leaving 17 bases between them. This CDR3 has 16 amino acids. Germline loops: CDR1 SGHKS, CDR2 YYEKEE (reference sequence). CDR3 amino acids: CASSPTGTNNNQPQHF. DNA for the CDR3: TGTGCCAGCAGCCCAACCGGGACAAACAACAATCAGCCCCAGCATTTT.

The chain combines TRBV28 with TRBJ1-4; 10 positions match TRBD1. This CDR3 region has 20 residues. V shed 6 bases and J 6 bases; nucleotides not matched to a gene: 22. The V gene's germline CDR1 is MDHEN and CDR2 SYDVKM. The CDR3 nucleotides are TGTGCCAGCAGCCGCTCTAGACAGGGGGCAGGAAGGGATTGGGATGAAAAACTGTTTTTT. As protein: CASSRSRQGAGRDWDEKLFF.

J is TRBJ2-3 and V is TRBV6-5, with unresolved D. The germline V gene has CDR1 MNHEY and CDR2 SVGAGI. V was trimmed by 4 bases and J by 2 bases, leaving 10 bases between them. This CDR3 spans 14 amino acids. The CDR3 DNA is TGTGCCAGCAGTTTCCAGTCCCACACAGATACGCAGTATTTT. It codes for CASSFQSHTDTQYF.

The sample holds one count of this clone. The chain employs TRBV5-5 and TRBJ1-5; no firm D call. This CDR3 contains 13 residues. Trimming removed 4 bases from V and 0 bases from J, with 5 bases in between. The V gene's germline CDR1 is SGHKS and CDR2 YYEKEE (reference sequence). The CDR3 region has the DNA TGTGCCAGCAGCGGGAGTAGCAATCAGCCCCAGCATTTT. Its translation is CASSGSSNQPQHF.

This chain connects TRBV10-3 to TRBJ2-3; 7 positions agree with TRBD2. CDR3 length: 14 residues. Germline V CDR1 and CDR2: ENHRY, SYGVKD. J was trimmed by 3 bases and V by 3 bases; bases with no gene match: 3. CDR3 protein: CAISERGETDTQYF. CDR3 DNA sequence: TGTGCCATCAGTGAACGGGGGGAAACAGATACGCAGTATTTT.

V gene TRBV5-6 combines with J gene TRBJ1-1, with D possibly TRBD1 on 5 matching bases. Trimming pared 4 bases from V and 6 bases from J, leaving 19 bases between. This CDR3 comprises 15 residues. Germline CDR1 SGHDT, CDR2 YYEEEE. CDR3 residues: CASSRSNTGRAEAFF. DNA of the CDR3: TGTGCCAGCAGCCGTTCTAACACAGGAAGGGCTGAAGCTTTCTTT.

This sequence joins TRBV5-1 and TRBJ2-5, with D perhaps TRBD2 (7 bases). The V end lost 4 bases, the J end lost 4 bases, and 11 bases lay between the germline ends. CDR3 length: 13 residues. Germline V CDR1 and CDR2: SGHRS, YFSETQ. CDR3 sequence: CASSPGGRETQYF. For the CDR3, the DNA is TGCGCCAGCAGCCCGGGGGGCAGAGAGACCCAGTACTTC.

The chain is built from TRBV3-1 (or the pseudogene TRBV3-2) and TRBJ1-1; 7 nucleotides match TRBD1. The CDR3 totals 17 residues. Germline assignment: CDR1 LGHDT and CDR2 YNNKEL (reference sequence). The V segment lost 2 bases and the J segment 2 bases; nucleotides outside the gene matches: 11. The CDR3 spells CASSQQRLDRPNTEAFF. The CDR3 nucleotides read TGTGCCAGCAGCCAACAAAGATTGGACAGGCCTAACACTGAAGCTTTCTTT.

The rearrangement links TRBV3-1 (or the pseudogene TRBV3-2) to TRBJ2-7; D not certain. Germline V gene lookup returns CDR1 LGHDT and CDR2 YNNKEL (reference sequence). Trimming cost V 3 bases and J 1 base, with 4 bases left between them. The CDR3 loop spans 12 amino acids. The CDR3 loop reads CASSHSSYEQYF. For the CDR3, the DNA is TGTGCCAGCAGCCACTCTTCCTACGAGCAGTACTTC.

The chain uses TRBV20-1 and TRBJ2-3; 15 bases fit TRBD2. Trimming took 3 bases from V and 4 from J; bases not matched to a gene: 11. The CDR3 consists of 18 residues. CDR1 DFQATT and CDR2 SNEGSKA come from the germline V gene (reference sequence). CDR3 DNA: TGCAGTGCTAGTAGGCCCGGGACTAGCGGGAGGAATCCAGATACGCAGTATTTT. It translates to CSASRPGTSGRNPDTQYF.

The chain carries TRBV6-1 and TRBJ2-1; 9 nucleotides align to TRBD2. With V trimmed by 1 base and J by 6 bases, 7 bases remained unmatched. The germline gives CDR1 MNHNS, CDR2 SASEGT. The CDR3 sequence is 16 residues long. The CDR3 sequence is CASSEDGGRALNEQFF. DNA for the CDR3: TGTGCCAGCAGTGAAGACGGCGGGAGGGCCCTCAATGAGCAGTTCTTC.

The chain has TRBV15 and TRBJ2-5, with D perhaps matching TRBD2 (5 bases). Germline V gene data show CDR1 as LNHNV and CDR2 as YYDKDF (reference sequence). V lost 4 bases, J lost 4 bases, and 19 bases lay in between. CDR3 length: 16 residues. In nucleotides, the CDR3 is TGTGCCACCAGCATTGACGGACTGACTACCGGAGAGACCCAGTACTTC. Its protein is CATSIDGLTTGETQYF.

The chain recombines TRBV10-1 with TRBJ2-1; TRBD1 agrees at 10 bases. Germline CDR1 reads WNHNN; CDR2 reads SYGVQD (reference sequence). The V gene end was trimmed by 6 bases and the J gene end by 3 bases; junction bases not matched to a gene: 20. The CDR3 is 20 residues long. The CDR3: CASRLGDRGLVYGGYNEQFF. The CDR3 DNA follows: TGCGCCAGCAGACTGGGGGACAGGGGACTCGTGTACGGGGGCTACAATGAGCAGTTCTTC.

J is TRBJ2-3 and V is TRBV19, with 9 bases aligning to TRBD2. This CDR3 has 17 amino acids. Germline-derived CDR1 and CDR2 are LNHDA and SQIVND (reference sequence). Trimming took 4 bases from V and 4 from J; bases not matched to a gene: 12. CDR3 sequence reads: CASSKRTSVFFPDTQYF. Written as DNA, the CDR3 is TGTGCCAGTAGTAAACGGACTAGCGTTTTTTTTCCAGATACGCAGTATTTT. Full variable domain (remainder filled in from reference TRBV19 and TRBJ2-3): DGGITQSPKYLFRKEGQNVTLSCEQNLNHDAMYWYRQDPGQGLRLIYYSQIVNDFQKGDIAEGYSVSREKKESFPLTVTSAQKNPTAFYLCASSKRTSVFFPDTQYFGPGTRLTVL.

The V gene is TRBV25-1, the J gene TRBJ2-5; 8 nucleotides agree with TRBD1. Trimming cost V 7 bases and J 4 bases; bases outside gene matches: 17. This CDR3 spans 17 amino acids. The germline V gene encodes CDR1 MGHDK and CDR2 SYGVNS. CDR3 sequence: CASTVGVGDRGGETQYF. CDR3 nucleotide sequence: TGTGCCAGCACAGTGGGAGTGGGCGACAGGGGAGGAGAGACCCAGTACTTC. Complete variable domain (other parts from reference TRBV25-1 and TRBJ2-5): EADIYQTPRYLVIGTGKKITLECSQTMGHDKMYWYQQDPGMELHLIHYSYGVNSTEKGDLSSESTVSRIRTEHFPLTLESARPSHTSQYLCASTVGVGDRGGETQYFGPGTRLLVL.

The chain uses TRBV11-2 and TRBJ1-2, with a weak D call TRBD1 (6 bases). This CDR3 is 14 amino acids long. The V and J ends lost 5 bases and 9 bases respectively, with 19 bases between them. Germline V CDR1 and CDR2: SGHAT, FQNNGV. The CDR3 loop reads CASSISGTTNRYTF. DNA for the CDR3: TGTGCCAGCAGCATCTCCGGGACAACAAATCGCTACACCTTC.

The rearrangement links TRBV29-1 to TRBJ2-1; tentatively, D is TRBD2 (5 bases). Germline V gene sequence: CDR1 SQVTM, CDR2 ANQGSEA. V lost 3 bases to trimming and J lost 3 bases, with 9 bases between them. The CDR3 consists of 13 residues. The CDR3 bases are TGCAGCGTTGAGGGAGCTTACTACAATGAGCAGTTCTTC. It codes for CSVEGAYYNEQFF.

V gene TRBV29-1 combines with J gene TRBJ1-4; D not certain. V was trimmed by 4 bases and J by 3 bases, leaving 9 bases between them. The germline CDR1 and CDR2 sequences are SQVTM and ANQGSEA. The CDR3 is 13 amino acids. The CDR3 sequence: CSVVPGANEKLFF. DNA for the CDR3: TGCAGCGTTGTCCCGGGAGCTAATGAAAAACTGTTTTTT.

The J gene is TRBJ1-2, the V gene TRBV3-1 (or the pseudogene TRBV3-2); TRBD1 aligns across 7 bases. This CDR3 has 14 residues. CDR1 and CDR2 from the germline V gene are LGHDT and YNNKEL (reference sequence). Trimming took 4 bases from V and 7 from J; bases not matched to a gene: 9. CDR3 sequence reads: CASSRQGRSGGYTF. CDR3 sequence (DNA): TGTGCCAGCAGCCGACAGGGAAGGTCGGGTGGCTACACCTTC.

The genes are TRBV11-2 and TRBJ2-1, with TRBD1 matching 9 bases. With V trimmed by 5 bases and J by 0 bases, 2 bases remained unmatched. The CDR3 length is 15 residues. CDR1 and CDR2 from the germline V gene are SGHAT and FQNNGV. This chain's CDR3 is CASSQTGGSYNEQFF. The CDR3 nucleotides are TGTGCCAGCAGCCAGACAGGGGGCTCCTACAATGAGCAGTTCTTC. Full variable domain (missing parts from reference TRBV11-2 and TRBJ2-1): EAGVAQSPRYKIIEKRQSVAFWCNPISGHATLYWYQQILGQGPKLLIQFQNNGVVDDSQLPKDRFSAERLKGVDSTLKIQPAKLEDSAVYLCASSQTGGSYNEQFFGPGTRLTVL.

The table lists this clone with a count of one. The rearrangement joins TRBV28 to TRBJ1-2; 8 bases align to TRBD1. J lost 8 bases, V lost 4 bases, and 12 bases had no gene match. This CDR3 contains 15 residues. The germline V gene has CDR1 MDHEN and CDR2 SYDVKM. The DNA for the CDR3 is TGTGCCAGCAGTTCCTTCGACAGGGGTAGTCTGGGCTACACCTTC. Protein product: CASSSFDRGSLGYTF.

This rearrangement joins TRBV11-2 to TRBJ2-3; TRBD2 matches at 7 bases. The length of the CDR3 is 15 residues. V gave up 0 bases and J gave up 1 base; unmatched junction bases: 1. CDR1 SGHAT and CDR2 FQNNGV come from the germline V gene. CDR3 DNA sequence: TGTGCCAGCAGCTTAGAAGGGAGGGGCACAGATACGCAGTATTTT. It is translated as CASSLEGRGTDTQYF.

V usage is TRBV6-5 and J usage is TRBJ2-1, with TRBD1 as a possible D gene (6 bases). The germline V gene encodes CDR1 MNHEY and CDR2 SVGAGI. The CDR3 covers 14 residues. V lost 4 bases, J lost 5 bases, and 12 bases lay in between. This chain's CDR3 is CASSFRGLDNEQFF. The CDR3 DNA follows: TGTGCCAGCAGTTTTAGGGGGTTGGACAATGAGCAGTTCTTC.

The CDR3 sequence: CASSLGWEPGVEQYF. Written as DNA, the CDR3 is TGTGCCAGCAGTTTGGGGTGGGAGCCCGGGGTTGAGCAGTACTTC. The V gene is TRBV27, the J gene TRBJ2-7, with a possible D match to TRBD2 (5 bases). The CDR3 loop spans 15 amino acids. Germline CDR1 reads MNHEY; CDR2 reads SMNVEV (reference sequence). The ends were cut back, 3 bases at V and 7 bases at J, with 19 bases in the middle.

The chain joins TRBV7-2 to TRBJ2-6, with 7 positions matching TRBD1. J gave up 4 bases and V 5 bases, and 8 bases lay outside the gene matches. The CDR3 contains 16 residues. Germline CDR1 SGHTA, CDR2 FQGNSA. In DNA form, the CDR3 reads TGTGCCAGCAGCGCTACAGGGGACCCGGGGGCCAACGTCCTGACTTTC. It encodes CASSATGDPGANVLTF.

The rearrangement uses TRBV12-3 or TRBV12-4 and TRBJ1-4; no firm D call. V lost 6 bases to trimming and J lost 8 bases, with 10 bases between them. The CDR3 has 12 residues. The CDR3 region has the DNA TGTGCCAGCAGCACTTCGGGGGAAAAACTGTTTTTT. Its translation is CASSTSGEKLFF.

The CDR3 DNA sequence: TGTGCCAGCGGAGGTTGGTTTCAGGGGATAGGTGAAAAACTGTTTTTT. Translation: CASGGWFQGIGEKLFF. This chain links TRBV28 with TRBJ1-4; maybe TRBD1 (6 bases). V lost 8 bases and J 7 bases, leaving 23 bases between the germline ends. The V gene's germline CDR1 is MDHEN and CDR2 SYDVKM. The CDR3 is made up of 16 amino acids.